The 2 T cell receptor beta chains given below trace back to one sample, sequenced in a study of T cells after yellow fever vaccination. TCRdb re-analysed the 5' RACE reads in MiXCR, keeping a single row per CDR3 protein. The sample shows about 320,000 distinct CDR3 sequences, about 10% of them seen only once. Specimen: CD4+ T cells sorted from PBMCs, collected 45 days after the yellow fever booster vaccination. These receptors were taken from a man between 18 and 29 years old who received the YFV17D yellow fever vaccine.

The chain uses TRBV6-2 or TRBV6-3 and TRBJ2-7, with D perhaps matching TRBD2 (7 bases). Germline-derived CDR1 and CDR2 are MNHEY and SVGEGT. Trimming shortened V by 2 bases and J by 6 bases, and 14 bases separated the two germline ends. CDR3 length equals 14 residues. CDR3 sequence (DNA): TGTGCCAGCAGTTACCTCGGGGGGCAGGGCGAGCAGTACGTC. Translation: CASSYLGGQGEQYV.

This clonotype was counted ten times or more. V gene TRBV18 combines with J gene TRBJ2-3; D is ambiguous. The germline V gene encodes CDR1 KGHSH and CDR2 LQKENI. The V gene lost 4 bases and the J gene lost 1 base, with 18 bases spanning the gap. The CDR3 covers 17 residues. This CDR3 is CASSLSTPRSRTDTQYF. Here the CDR3 DNA reads TGTGCCAGCTCACTCTCGACTCCCCGTTCACGCACAGATACGCAGTATTTT.